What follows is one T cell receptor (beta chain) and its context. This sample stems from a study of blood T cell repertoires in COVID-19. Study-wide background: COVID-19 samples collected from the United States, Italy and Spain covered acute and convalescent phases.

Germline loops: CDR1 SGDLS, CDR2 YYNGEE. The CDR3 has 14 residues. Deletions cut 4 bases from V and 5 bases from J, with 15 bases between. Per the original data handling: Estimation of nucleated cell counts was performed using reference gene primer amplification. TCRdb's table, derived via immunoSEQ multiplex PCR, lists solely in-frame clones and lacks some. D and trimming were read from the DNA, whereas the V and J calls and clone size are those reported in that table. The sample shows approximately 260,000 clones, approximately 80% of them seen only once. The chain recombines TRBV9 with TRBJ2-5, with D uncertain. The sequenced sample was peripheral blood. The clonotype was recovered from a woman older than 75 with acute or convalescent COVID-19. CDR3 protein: CASSSGPIRETQYF. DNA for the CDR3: TGTGCCAGCAGCTCAGGCCCTATACGGGAGACCCAGTACTTC.